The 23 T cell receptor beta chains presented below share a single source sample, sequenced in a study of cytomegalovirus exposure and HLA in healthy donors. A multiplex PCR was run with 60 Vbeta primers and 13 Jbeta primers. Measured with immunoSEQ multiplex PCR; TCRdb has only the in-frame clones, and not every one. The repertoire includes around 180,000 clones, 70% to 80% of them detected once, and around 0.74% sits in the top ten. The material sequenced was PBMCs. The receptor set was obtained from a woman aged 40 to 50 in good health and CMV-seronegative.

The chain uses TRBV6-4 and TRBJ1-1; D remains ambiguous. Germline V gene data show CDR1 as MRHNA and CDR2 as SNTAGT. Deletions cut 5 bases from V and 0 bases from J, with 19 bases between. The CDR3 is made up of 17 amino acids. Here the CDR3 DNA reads TGTGCCAGCAGTCAACGGTGGGAGACACCTATGAACACTGAAGCTTTCTTT. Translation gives CASSQRWETPMNTEAFF.

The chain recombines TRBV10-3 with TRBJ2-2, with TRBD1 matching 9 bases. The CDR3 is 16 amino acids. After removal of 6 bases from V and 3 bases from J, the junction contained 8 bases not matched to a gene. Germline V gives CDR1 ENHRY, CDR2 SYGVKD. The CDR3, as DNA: TGTGCCATCAGGGACCCCGACAGGGGGGACACCGGGGAGCTGTTTTTT. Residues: CAIRDPDRGDTGELFF.

CDR3 sequence: CASSRADRSPYEQYF. In DNA, the CDR3 is TGTGCCAGCAGCCGCGCCGACAGGTCCCCCTACGAGCAGTACTTC. The chain uses TRBV7-2 and TRBJ2-7, with D possibly TRBD1 on 6 matching bases. V dropped 5 bases and J dropped 2 bases, with 16 bases sitting between them. Germline V CDR1 and CDR2: SGHTA, FQGNSA. The CDR3 length is 15 residues. Full variable domain (outside the CDR3, taken from reference TRBV7-2 and TRBJ2-7): GAGVSQSPSNKVTEKGKDVELRCDPISGHTALYWYRQSLGQGLEFLIYFQGNSAPDKSGLPSDRFSAERTGGSVSTLTIQRTQQEDSAVYLCASSRADRSPYEQYFGPGTRLTVT.

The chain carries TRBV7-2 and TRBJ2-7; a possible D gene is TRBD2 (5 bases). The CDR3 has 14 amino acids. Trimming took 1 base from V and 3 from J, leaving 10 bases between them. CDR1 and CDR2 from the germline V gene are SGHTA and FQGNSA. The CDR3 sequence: CASSLEWGDYEQYF. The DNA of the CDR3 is TGTGCCAGCAGCTTAGAGTGGGGAGACTACGAGCAGTACTTC.

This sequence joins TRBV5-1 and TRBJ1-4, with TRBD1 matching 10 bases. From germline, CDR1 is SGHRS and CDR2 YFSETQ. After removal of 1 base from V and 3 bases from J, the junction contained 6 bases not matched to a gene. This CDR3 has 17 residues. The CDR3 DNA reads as TGCGCCAGCAGCTTGACCGACAGGGGGCGTGCTAATGAAAAACTGTTTTTT. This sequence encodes CASSLTDRGRANEKLFF.

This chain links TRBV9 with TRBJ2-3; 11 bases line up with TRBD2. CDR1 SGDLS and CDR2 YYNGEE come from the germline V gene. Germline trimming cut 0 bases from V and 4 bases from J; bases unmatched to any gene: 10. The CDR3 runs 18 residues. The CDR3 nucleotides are TGTGCCAGCAGCGTAGAGGGTAGCGGGAGGGTCGTGGCAGATACGCAGTATTTT. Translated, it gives CASSVEGSGRVVADTQYF.

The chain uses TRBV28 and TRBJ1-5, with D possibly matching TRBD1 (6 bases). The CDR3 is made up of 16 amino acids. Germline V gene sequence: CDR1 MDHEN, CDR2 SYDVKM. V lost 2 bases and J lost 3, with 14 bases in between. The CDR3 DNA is TGTGCCAGCAGTTTAGGGCGGGGGCCGAACAATCAGCCCCAGCATTTT. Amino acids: CASSLGRGPNNQPQHF.

CDR3 amino acids: CASGWGTGGADTQYF. The CDR3 DNA reads as TGTGCCAGTGGATGGGGGACAGGGGGCGCAGATACGCAGTATTTT. The chain joins TRBV19 to TRBJ2-3; 12 bases fit TRBD1. The CDR3 spans 15 residues. Germline loops: CDR1 LNHDA, CDR2 SQIVND (reference sequence). Losses at the gene ends were 8 bases for V and 4 bases for J; bases not matched to a gene: 7.

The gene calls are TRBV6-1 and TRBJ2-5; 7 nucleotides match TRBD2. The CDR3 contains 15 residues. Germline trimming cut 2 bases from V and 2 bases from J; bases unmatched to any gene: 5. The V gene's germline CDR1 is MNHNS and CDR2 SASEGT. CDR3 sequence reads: CASSENGGDQETQYF. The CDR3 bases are TGTGCCAGCAGTGAAAATGGGGGGGATCAAGAGACCCAGTACTTC.

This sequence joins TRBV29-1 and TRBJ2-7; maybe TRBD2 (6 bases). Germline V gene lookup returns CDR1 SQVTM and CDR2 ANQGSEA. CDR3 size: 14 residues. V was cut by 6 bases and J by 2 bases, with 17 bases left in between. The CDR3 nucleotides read TGCAGCGTGTCCGCGGGGTTAAACCCCTACGAGCAGTACTTC. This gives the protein CSVSAGLNPYEQYF.

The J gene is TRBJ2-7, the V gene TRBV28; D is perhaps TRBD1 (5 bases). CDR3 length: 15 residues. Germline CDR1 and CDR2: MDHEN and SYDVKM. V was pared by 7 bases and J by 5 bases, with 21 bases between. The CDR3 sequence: CASTPLGQAGHEQYF. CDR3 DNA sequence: TGTGCCAGCACCCCTCTGGGGCAGGCAGGCCACGAGCAGTACTTC. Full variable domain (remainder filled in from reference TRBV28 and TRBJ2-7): DVKVTQSSRYLVKRTGEKVFLECVQDMDHENMFWYRQDPGLGLRLIYFSYDVKMKEKGDIPEGYSVSREKKERFSLILESASTNQTSMYLCASTPLGQAGHEQYFGPGTRLTVT.

CDR3 DNA sequence: TGTGCCAGCTCCTCCCCCCCAGGGGCCACAGATACGCAGTATTTT. Protein product: CASSSPPGATDTQYF. The chain links TRBV9 to TRBJ2-3, with D possibly matching TRBD1 (6 bases). The CDR3 is made up of 15 amino acids. The V end lost 7 bases, the J end lost 2 bases, and 17 bases lay between the germline ends. Germline lookup yields CDR1 SGDLS and CDR2 YYNGEE.

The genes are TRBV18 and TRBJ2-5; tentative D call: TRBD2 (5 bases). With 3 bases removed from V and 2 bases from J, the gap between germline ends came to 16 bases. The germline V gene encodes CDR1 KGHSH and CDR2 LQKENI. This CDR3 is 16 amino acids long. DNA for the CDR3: TGTGCCAGCTCACCGATCGGAGCGGTACGGCAAGAGACCCAGTACTTC. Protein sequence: CASSPIGAVRQETQYF.

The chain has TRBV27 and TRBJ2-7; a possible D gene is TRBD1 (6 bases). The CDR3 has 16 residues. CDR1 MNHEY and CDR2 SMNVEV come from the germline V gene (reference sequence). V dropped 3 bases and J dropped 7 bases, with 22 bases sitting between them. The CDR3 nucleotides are TGTGCCAGCAGTTTGCTACAGGGTAGAGGGGTTGGGGAGCAGTACTTC. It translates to CASSLLQGRGVGEQYF.

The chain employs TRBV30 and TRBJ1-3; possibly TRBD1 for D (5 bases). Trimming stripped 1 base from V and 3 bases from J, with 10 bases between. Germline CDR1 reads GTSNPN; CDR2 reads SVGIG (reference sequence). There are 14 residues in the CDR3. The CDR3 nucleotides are TGTGCCTGGAGTGGGGGGGGGTTTGGAAACACCATATATTTT. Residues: CAWSGGGFGNTIYF.

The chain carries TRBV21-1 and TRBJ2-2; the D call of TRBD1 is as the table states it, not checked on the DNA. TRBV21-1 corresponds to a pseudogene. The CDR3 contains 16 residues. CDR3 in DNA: TGTGCCAGCAGCAAAAGGGGGGACAGGAACACCGGGGAGCTGTTTTTT. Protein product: CASSKRGDRNTGELFF.

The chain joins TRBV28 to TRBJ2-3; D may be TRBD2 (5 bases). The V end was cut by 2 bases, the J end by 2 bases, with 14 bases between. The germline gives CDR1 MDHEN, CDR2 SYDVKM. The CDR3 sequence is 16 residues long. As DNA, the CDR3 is TGTGCCAGCAGTTTACATGAGGAGAGGGCCACAGATACGCAGTATTTT. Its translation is CASSLHEERATDTQYF.

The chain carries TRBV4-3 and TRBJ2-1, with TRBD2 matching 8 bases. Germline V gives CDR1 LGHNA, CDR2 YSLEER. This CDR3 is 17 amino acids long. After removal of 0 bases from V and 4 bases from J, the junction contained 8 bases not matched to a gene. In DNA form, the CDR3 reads TGCGCCAGCAGCCAAGATGAGGGCGGGGGGTATTACAATGAGCAGTTCTTC. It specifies CASSQDEGGGYYNEQFF.

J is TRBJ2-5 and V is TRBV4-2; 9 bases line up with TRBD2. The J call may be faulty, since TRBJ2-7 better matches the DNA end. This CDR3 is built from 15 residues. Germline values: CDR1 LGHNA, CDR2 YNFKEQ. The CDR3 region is CASSQLDSGSYEQYF. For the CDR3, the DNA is TGTGCCAGCAGCCAATTGGATAGCGGGAGCTACGAGCAGTACTTC.

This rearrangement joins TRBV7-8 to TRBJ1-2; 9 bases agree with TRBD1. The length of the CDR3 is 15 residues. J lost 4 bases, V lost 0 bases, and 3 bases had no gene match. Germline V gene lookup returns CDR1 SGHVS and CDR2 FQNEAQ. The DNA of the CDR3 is TGTGCCAGCAGCTTAGCGGGGGACAGGGTCTATGGCTACACCTTC. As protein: CASSLAGDRVYGYTF.

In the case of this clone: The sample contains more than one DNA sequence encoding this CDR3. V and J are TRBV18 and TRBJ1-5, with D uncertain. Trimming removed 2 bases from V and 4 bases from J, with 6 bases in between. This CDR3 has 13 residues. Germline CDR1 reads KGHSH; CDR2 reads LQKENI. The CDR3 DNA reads TGTGCCAGCTCACCAGGCGGGAATCAGCCCCAGCATTTT. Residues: CASSPGGNQPQHF. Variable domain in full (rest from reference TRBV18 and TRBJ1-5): NAGVMQNPRHLVRRRGQEARLRCSPMKGHSHVYWYRQLPEEGLKFMVYLQKENIIDESGMPKERFSAEFPKEGPSILRIQQVVRGDSAAYFCASSPGGNQPQHFGDGTRLSIL.

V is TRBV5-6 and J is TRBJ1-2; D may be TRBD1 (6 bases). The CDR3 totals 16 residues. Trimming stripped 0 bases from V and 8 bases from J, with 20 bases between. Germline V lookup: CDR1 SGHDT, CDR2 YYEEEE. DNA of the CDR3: TGTGCCAGCAGCTTGGTGGGGGGGCCAGGGTTCGGCGGCTACACCTTC. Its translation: CASSLVGGPGFGGYTF.

The CDR3 DNA reads as TGTGCCAGCAGTTACCGGGACAGGGAAGTGATCGAGCAGTACTTC. This encodes CASSYRDREVIEQYF. This sequence joins TRBV28 and TRBJ2-7; the match to TRBD1 covers 9 bases. Germline trimming cut 4 bases from V and 6 bases from J; bases unmatched to any gene: 10. The V gene's germline CDR1 is MDHEN and CDR2 SYDVKM. The CDR3 extends over 15 amino acids.